Sequencing of this TCR beta chain was carried out in a study of cytomegalovirus exposure and HLA in healthy donors. Study results and limitations: The majority of TCR sequences were rare, yet some public TCRs appeared in many donors.

The PCR had 60 Vbeta and 13 Jbeta primers. Here immunoSEQ multiplex PCR was the method, and the copy in TCRdb shows in-frame clones only, minus some. The sample yields about 140,000 clones, 60% to 80% seen once. These donors counted as nominally healthy when sampled, but unrecorded immune exposures were likely. For this clone: The antigen is unknown.

This CDR3 is 18 amino acids long. The germline gives CDR1 SGHVS, CDR2 FQNEAQ. Losses at the gene ends were 4 bases for V and 8 bases for J; bases not matched to a gene: 18. The TCR originated in a man aged 18 to 29 in good health and CMV-seropositive. The sample consisted of PBMCs. The V call is TRBV7-8, the J call TRBJ2-1, with 9 nucleotides matching TRBD2. In DNA, the CDR3 is TGTGCCAGCAGCTCCCTAGATCGTGGCGGGAGGGCCTGGGATGAGCAGTTCTTC. This gives the protein CASSSLDRGGRAWDEQFF.